This T cell receptor beta chain derives from a study of blood T cell repertoires in COVID-19 (dated by TCRdb to about 2020). Regarding the study in general: For ImmuneRACE Cohort 3, a participant was defined as recovered based on two consecutive negative NP/OP PCR tests, clearance by a healthcare professional, or resolution of symptoms. A de-identified subject ID, COVID-19 status, age in years and sex were almost always included in the sample metadata. Where available, HLA class I and class II types were taken from metadata supplied by the sample provider and were not determined by assay-based typing. The dataset comprised deeply sampled blood TCRbeta repertoires from subjects exposed to, actively infected with, or recovered from COVID-19. The samples were drawn from two sources: the first 160 participants of the ongoing ImmuneRACE study, and some 1,300 subjects contributed by 6 global collaborators. The prospective study material was composed of cDNA or gDNA derived from T cells, B-cell-depleted T cells, or PBMCs. Collaborator samples came from the United States, Italy and Spain and covered acute and convalescent phases of COVID-19. The repertoires were released in a freely available public database meant as a resource for research on the immune response to SARS-CoV-2.

Study-wide conclusions, independent of this receptor: Clinical and demographic metadata were provided uncurated, with the amount varying by source and participant.

A word on this clone: Its antigen is still unknown. Per-base qualities were not stored, and no clone one base away is much larger.

Enrolling through a virtual design, the prospective study's participants ranged in age from roughly 18 to 95 years and lived across roughly 24 United States geographic areas. In the prospective study, participants were assigned to cohorts based on the clinical history participants reported in a screening survey and a study questionnaire. Each participant in the prospective study had whole blood, serum and a nasopharyngeal or oropharyngeal swab collected by mobile phlebotomists. Prospective study participants could optionally give additional blood draws and questionnaires over an approximately two-month period. Before DNA extraction, blood samples from the prospective study were shipped at room temperature or frozen. TCRbeta CDR3 regions were amplified from genomic DNA using the immunoSEQ Assay, a bias-controlled multiplex PCR. For the original study's pipeline: The number of nucleated cells in each sample was estimated by amplification of reference gene primers within the assay. To quantify the absolute abundance of each unique TCRbeta CDR3 rearrangement, sequence reads were collapsed and filtered. For each sample, productive Simpson clonality was calculated by taking the square root of Simpson's diversity index across productive rearrangements. Here the immuneACCESS table is served through TCRdb, limited to in-frame sequences with V and J called. Missing clones are a known gap in these copies; in checked studies unresolved V genes cover under half, and the rest lacks a known reason. The V and J calls and the clone size are those of that table, but D and trimming were determined from the DNA. The sample has roughly 210,000 clones on record, roughly 87% of them singletons. The ten most abundant clones make up roughly 7.1% of the sample.

From its cysteine to its phenylalanine, the CDR3 spans 14 amino acids. The sequence is cut down to CDR3 DNA, 42 bases in frame from base 1. The junction shows trimming of 4 bases on V and 2 bases on J, and the gene matches do not reach 3 bases of it. CDR1 SGHNT and CDR2 YYREEE were looked up in the germline V gene (reference sequence). The specimen was PBMCs or T cells enriched from blood (not recorded which). The rearrangement combines TRBV5-4 with TRBJ2-7, and TRBD2 aligns with 10 junction nucleotides. This TCR came from a man under 40 in a cohort exposed to, infected with or recovered from COVID-19 (not recorded which). The sequenced DNA: TGTGCCAGCAGCAGGACTAGCGGAACCTACGAGCAGTACTTC. Its translation is CASSRTSGTYEQYF.